This entry concerns a single TCR beta chain. Its specificity is unknown. This sample's TCRbeta library carried unique molecular identifier barcodes. TCRdb reprocessed the PCR reads with MiXCR, giving one entry per CDR3 protein. This table holds some 550,000 distinct CDR3 sequences, 23% found once. Per germline, CDR1 LGHNA and CDR2 YSLEER. Trimming cost V 0 bases and J 5 bases, with 5 bases left between them. This CDR3 has 13 amino acids. The sample comes from a study of T-cell reconstitution after alpha-beta-depleted transplantation in children. Whole-study findings and limits: One year after transplant, T-cell counts and diversity came mostly from newly produced T cells.

The receptor's source is a boy younger than two who had a stem cell transplant for acute myeloid leukemia, so the T cells may come from the graft donor. The chain recombines TRBV4-3 with TRBJ2-1; D not resolved. The source was PBMCs, mostly from graft donor cells, collected 360 days after TCRalphabeta/CD19-depleted stem cell transplant. The CDR3, as DNA: TGCGCCAGCAGCCAAGAACCCAACAATGAGCAGTTCTTC. This translates into CASSQEPNNEQFF.